This entry lists 16 T cell receptor beta chains sequenced from one sample in a study of cytomegalovirus exposure and HLA in healthy donors. Using immunoSEQ multiplex PCR, the repertoire was profiled, and TCRdb retains in-frame clones only, with some absent. The sample carries some 170,000 clones, around nine tenths recorded once. Sequencing used PBMCs. These receptors originate from a young woman in good health and CMV-seronegative.

The genes are TRBV6-5 and TRBJ1-6; 9 bases match TRBD1. CDR1 and CDR2 (germline): MNHEY, SVGAGI. Trimming took 4 bases from V and 8 from J; bases not matched to a gene: 9. This CDR3 contains 16 residues. The CDR3 loop is CASSSPGQGRDSPLHF. The CDR3 DNA reads as TGTGCCAGCAGTTCCCCGGGACAGGGTAGGGATTCACCCCTCCACTTT.

This CDR3 reads CAIRDHRGGVYGYTF. In DNA, the CDR3 is TGTGCCATCAGGGACCACAGGGGGGGAGTGTATGGCTACACCTTC. This chain uses TRBV10-3 with TRBJ1-2; 8 nucleotides line up with TRBD1. The trim removed 6 bases at V and 5 bases at J, leaving 11 bases unmatched. CDR1 and CDR2 from the germline V gene are ENHRY and SYGVKD. The CDR3 contains 15 residues.

The CDR3 is CASSDPLVQGGEQYF. CDR3 sequence (DNA): TGCGCCAGCAGTGACCCGCTCGTACAGGGGGGCGAGCAGTACTTC. This rearrangement joins TRBV10-1 to TRBJ2-7, with 8 bases fitting TRBD1. The V segment lost 3 bases and the J segment 6 bases; nucleotides outside the gene matches: 10. Looked up from germline, CDR1 is WNHNN and CDR2 is SYGVQD (reference sequence). The CDR3 length is 15 residues.

CDR3 residues: CASTRDMNTEAFF. The CDR3 DNA is TGTGCCAGCACGCGGGATATGAACACTGAAGCTTTCTTT. The chain couples TRBV6-1 to TRBJ1-1; no clear D gene. Germline CDR1 and CDR2: MNHNS and SASEGT. This CDR3 spans 13 amino acids. V gave up 7 bases and J gave up 0 bases, with 9 bases separating them.

This clone was counted a single time. V gene TRBV2 combines with J gene TRBJ2-7; 10 bases map to TRBD1. The CDR3 extends over 13 amino acids. Trimming removed 7 bases from V and 1 base from J; junction bases left unmatched: 1. The germline gives CDR1 SNHLY, CDR2 FYNNEI. Here the CDR3 reads CASKGQGSYEQYF. The CDR3 bases are TGTGCCAGCAAGGGACAGGGGTCCTACGAGCAGTACTTC.

The chain recombines TRBV30 with TRBJ2-7; D is possibly TRBD1 (5 bases). The CDR3 contains 13 residues. The V and J ends lost 3 bases and 1 base respectively, with 10 bases between them. CDR1 and CDR2 (germline): GTSNPN, SVGIG (reference sequence). Here the CDR3 reads CAWRARVSYEQYF. For the CDR3, the DNA is TGTGCCTGGAGGGCCAGGGTATCCTACGAGCAGTACTTC.

The CDR3 DNA is TGCGCCAGCATTAACGAGGGGGGGTTCTCCTACGAGCAGTACTTC. This sequence encodes CASINEGGFSYEQYF. The chain employs TRBV5-1 and TRBJ2-7, with a tentative D call TRBD2 (7 bases). CDR3 length: 15 residues. Germline CDR1 reads SGHRS; CDR2 reads YFSETQ. V gave up 6 bases and J gave up 0 bases, with 16 bases separating them. Variable domain in full (rest from reference TRBV5-1 and TRBJ2-7): KAGVTQTPRYLIKTRGQQVTLSCSPISGHRSVSWYQQTPGQGLQFLFEYFSETQRNKGNFPGRFSGRQFSNSRSEMNVSTLELGDSALYLCASINEGGFSYEQYFGPGTRLTVT.

CDR3 DNA: TGCGCCAGCAGCTTGTCTGTGGGCTACAGTGAAAAACTGTTTTTT. Translation gives CASSLSVGYSEKLFF. The rearrangement uses TRBV5-1 and TRBJ1-4; D is unclear. The CDR3 totals 15 residues. Per germline, CDR1 SGHRS and CDR2 YFSETQ. Trimming took 1 base from V and 7 from J, leaving 14 bases between them.

In nucleotides, the CDR3 is TGTGCCAGCAGTTCCACCCGGACGGGGACTGAAGCTTTCTTT. The encoded protein is CASSSTRTGTEAFF. This chain joins TRBV6-6 and TRBJ1-1, with D hard to call. The germline V gene has CDR1 MNHNY and CDR2 SVGAGI (reference sequence). This CDR3 spans 14 amino acids. Trimming left V 4 bases short and J 5 bases short, with 14 bases between.

The gene calls are TRBV18 and TRBJ2-2; TRBD1 matches at 9 bases. The ends lost 3 bases at V and 5 bases at J; junction bases unmatched: 4. Germline-derived CDR1 and CDR2 are KGHSH and LQKENI. This CDR3 region has 15 residues. CDR3 in amino acids: CASSPGQGRTGELFF. CDR3 in DNA: TGTGCCAGCTCACCGGGACAGGGCAGGACCGGGGAGCTGTTTTTT. The full variable domain, in which reference TRBV18 and TRBJ2-2 provide the parts outside the CDR3, is NAGVMQNPRHLVRRRGQEARLRCSPMKGHSHVYWYRQLPEEGLKFMVYLQKENIIDESGMPKERFSAEFPKEGPSILRIQQVVRGDSAAYFCASSPGQGRTGELFFGEGSRLTVL.

This clone came up once. This chain connects TRBV19 to TRBJ2-3; D perhaps matches TRBD2 (6 bases). Trimming cost V 2 bases and J 1 base, with 7 bases left between them. The germline gives CDR1 LNHDA, CDR2 SQIVND (reference sequence). The CDR3 totals 14 residues. CDR3 DNA: TGTGCCAGTAGTATATCGGGGGGCACAGATACGCAGTATTTT. Translating it yields CASSISGGTDTQYF.

The table lists this clone with a count of one. This chain links TRBV9 with TRBJ2-1; no reliable D call. V was shortened by 1 base and J by 6 bases, with 11 bases between the two germline ends. The CDR3 consists of 14 residues. Germline CDR1 SGDLS, CDR2 YYNGEE. In DNA form, the CDR3 reads TGTGCCAGCAGCGTACCCACAGCCCGCAATGAGCAGTTCTTC. Residues: CASSVPTARNEQFF.

The V call is TRBV29-1, the J call TRBJ2-5; possible D gene TRBD1, 5 bases. The germline V gene encodes CDR1 SQVTM and CDR2 ANQGSEA. V gave up 3 bases and J gave up 0 bases, with 5 bases separating them. This CDR3 has 12 residues. CDR3 nucleotide sequence: TGCAGCGTTGAGACAGACCAAGAGACCCAGTACTTC. It translates to CSVETDQETQYF.

The sample holds one count of this clone. The chain carries TRBV4-2 and TRBJ2-7; a possible D gene is TRBD1 (6 bases). CDR1 LGHNA and CDR2 YNFKEQ come from the germline V gene. V was clipped by 0 bases and J by 4 bases, with 22 bases between them. The CDR3 totals 18 residues. CDR3 protein: CASSQDNIGTFVAYEQYF. CDR3 in DNA: TGTGCCAGCAGCCAAGATAATATCGGGACATTCGTGGCATACGAGCAGTACTTC.

Turning to this clone: Other DNA sequences in the sample encode the same CDR3. The rearrangement uses TRBV19 and TRBJ2-1, with D possibly being TRBD2 (5 bases). Trimming pared 1 base from V and 7 bases from J, leaving 5 bases between. Germline V gives CDR1 LNHDA, CDR2 SQIVND (reference sequence). The CDR3 loop spans 12 amino acids. For the CDR3, the DNA is TGTGCCAGTAGTATAGGAGGGAATGAGCAGTTCTTC. Translation: CASSIGGNEQFF. Based on the CDR3 plus reference TRBV19 and TRBJ2-1, the full variable domain is DGGITQSPKYLFRKEGQNVTLSCEQNLNHDAMYWYRQDPGQGLRLIYYSQIVNDFQKGDIAEGYSVSREKKESFPLTVTSAQKNPTAFYLCASSIGGNEQFFGPGTRLTVL.

The chain links TRBV5-1 to TRBJ1-1; D not resolved. This CDR3 is 13 amino acids long. Trimming pared 5 bases from V and 2 bases from J, leaving 10 bases between. Per the germline V gene, CDR1 is SGHRS and CDR2 is YFSETQ. CDR3 sequence: CASSLKRNTEAFF. CDR3 bases: TGCGCCAGCAGTCTAAAAAGAAACACTGAAGCTTTCTTT.